Listed below are T cell receptor beta chains from one sample, sequenced in a study of regulatory T cells in long-lasting Graves disease. TCRdb passed the multiplex PCR reads through MiXCR, listing each CDR3 protein once. The table has hundreds of thousands of distinct CDR3 sequences, 15% to 20% seen once; the top ten hold about 20%. These data were also reused for a study on T cells in Graves' hyperthyroidism and ophthalmopathy.

The sequences come from peripheral blood mononuclear cells (PBMCs), collected at new diagnosis, from a patient treated with antithyroid drugs. The receptors were sampled from a woman aged 25 to 45 with Graves disease. The CDR3 runs from the conserved cysteine through the conserved F or W. Each record gives: clone size, J gene, D gene, V gene, CDR3 protein, CDR3 DNA. The D gene is left open where the match is weak. Clone size appears in some rows only: once, few, many, or a class for an expanded clone.

abundance: .; j_gene: TRBJ1-5; d_gene: .; v_gene: TRBV14; CDR3aa: CASSQELGQPQHF; CDR3nt: TGTGCCAGCAGCCAGGAGCTCGGGCAGCCCCAGCATTTT
abundance: many; j_gene: TRBJ2-7; d_gene: .; v_gene: TRBV27; CDR3aa: CASSFSGGYEQYF; CDR3nt: TGTGCCAGCAGTTTCTCCGGGGGCTACGAGCAGTACTTC
abundance: many; j_gene: TRBJ2-1; d_gene: TRBD1; v_gene: TRBV6-1; CDR3aa: CASSDRGQRYNEQFF; CDR3nt: TGTGCCAGCAGTGACAGGGGGCAGAGGTACAATGAGCAGTTCTTC
abundance: many; j_gene: TRBJ1-2; d_gene: .; v_gene: TRBV20-1; CDR3aa: CSVDRANYGYTF; CDR3nt: TGCAGTGTCGACAGAGCTAACTATGGCTACACCTTC
abundance: .; j_gene: TRBJ1-5; d_gene: TRBD1; v_gene: TRBV10-3; CDR3aa: CAISETRQGAGQPQHF; CDR3nt: TGTGCCATCAGTGAGACGAGGCAGGGGGCGGGACAGCCCCAGCATTTT
abundance: .; j_gene: TRBJ2-1; d_gene: TRBD1; v_gene: TRBV6-2/TRBV6-3; CDR3aa: CAGGGQGAVEQFF; CDR3nt: TGTGCCGGAGGGGGACAGGGGGCAGTTGAGCAGTTCTTC
abundance: .; j_gene: TRBJ1-4; d_gene: .; v_gene: TRBV19; CDR3aa: CASSIPGNEKLFF; CDR3nt: TGTGCCAGTAGCATTCCGGGTAATGAAAAACTGTTTTTT
abundance: .; j_gene: TRBJ2-7; d_gene: .; v_gene: TRBV20-1; CDR3aa: CSARDQNAGDYYEQYF; CDR3nt: TGCAGTGCTAGAGATCAGAATGCAGGGGACTACTACGAGCAGTACTTC
abundance: few; j_gene: TRBJ2-5; d_gene: .; v_gene: TRBV5-6; CDR3aa: CASSIIGETQYF; CDR3nt: TGTGCCAGCAGCATAATCGGGGAGACCCAGTACTTC
abundance: .; j_gene: TRBJ2-6; d_gene: .; v_gene: TRBV3-1; CDR3aa: CASSQDPSGTRSGANVLTF; CDR3nt: TGTGCCAGCAGCCAAGATCCCTCTGGAACACGCTCTGGGGCCAACGTCCTGACTTTC
abundance: many; j_gene: TRBJ1-3; d_gene: TRBD1; v_gene: TRBV29-1; CDR3aa: CSVVGDRRRNTIYF; CDR3nt: TGCAGCGTTGTAGGGGACAGAAGACGAAACACCATATATTTT
abundance: few; j_gene: TRBJ2-7; d_gene: .; v_gene: TRBV9; CDR3aa: CASSVEASSYEQYF; CDR3nt: TGTGCCAGCAGCGTAGAGGCCAGCTCCTACGAGCAGTACTTC
abundance: many; j_gene: TRBJ2-7; d_gene: TRBD1; v_gene: TRBV28; CDR3aa: CASSFPFVTDRSSYEQYF; CDR3nt: TGTGCCAGCAGTTTCCCATTCGTTACGGACAGGAGCTCCTACGAGCAGTACTTC
abundance: many; j_gene: TRBJ2-5; d_gene: .; v_gene: TRBV7-9; CDR3aa: CASSLTWAETQYF; CDR3nt: TGTGCCAGCAGCTTAACGTGGGCAGAGACCCAGTACTTC
abundance: few; j_gene: TRBJ2-1; d_gene: TRBD2; v_gene: TRBV7-9; CDR3aa: CASSLGVGTSEYNEQFF; CDR3nt: TGTGCCAGCAGCTTAGGAGTGGGGACTAGCGAATACAATGAGCAGTTCTTC
abundance: many; j_gene: TRBJ2-2; d_gene: .; v_gene: TRBV2; CDR3aa: CASSEEGKRGAGELFF; CDR3nt: TGTGCCAGCAGTGAAGAGGGGAAACGAGGTGCCGGGGAGCTGTTTTTT
abundance: few; j_gene: TRBJ1-4; d_gene: .; v_gene: TRBV20-1; CDR3aa: CSPAGGTEKLFF; CDR3nt: TGCAGCCCTGCGGGGGGGACCGAAAAACTGTTTTTT
abundance: few; j_gene: TRBJ2-2; d_gene: .; v_gene: TRBV5-1; CDR3aa: CASSLFAQTNTGELFF; CDR3nt: TGCGCCAGCAGCTTGTTTGCCCAGACGAACACCGGGGAGCTGTTTTTT
abundance: many; j_gene: TRBJ1-4; d_gene: .; v_gene: TRBV28; CDR3aa: CASSLFGAGNEKLFF; CDR3nt: TGTGCCAGCAGTTTATTTGGGGCAGGGAATGAAAAACTGTTTTTT
abundance: many; j_gene: TRBJ2-1; d_gene: .; v_gene: TRBV2; CDR3aa: CASSDLGLRYNEQFF; CDR3nt: TGTGCCAGCAGTGATTTAGGACTACGCTACAATGAGCAGTTCTTC
abundance: .; j_gene: TRBJ1-2; d_gene: .; v_gene: TRBV5-1; CDR3aa: CASSLATDTVYGYTF; CDR3nt: TGCGCCAGCAGCTTGGCCACAGACACTGTCTATGGCTACACCTTC
abundance: many; j_gene: TRBJ2-1; d_gene: TRBD2; v_gene: TRBV3-1; CDR3aa: CASSPVGGQVSGRSNEQFF; CDR3nt: TGTGCCAGCAGCCCGGTAGGGGGCCAGGTGAGCGGGAGGTCCAATGAGCAGTTCTTC
abundance: .; j_gene: TRBJ1-2; d_gene: TRBD1; v_gene: TRBV28; CDR3aa: CASNPGDRGYGYTF; CDR3nt: TGTGCCAGCAACCCTGGGGACAGGGGCTATGGCTACACCTTC
abundance: many; j_gene: TRBJ2-1; d_gene: .; v_gene: TRBV11-1; CDR3aa: CASSYLGKITYNEQFF; CDR3nt: TGTGCCAGCAGTTACTTGGGGAAAATCACCTACAATGAGCAGTTCTTC
abundance: .; j_gene: TRBJ1-2; d_gene: .; v_gene: TRBV14; CDR3aa: CASSQGLTVSLGYTF; CDR3nt: TGTGCCAGCAGCCAAGGGTTAACAGTTTCGTTAGGCTACACCTTC
abundance: few; j_gene: TRBJ2-4; d_gene: .; v_gene: TRBV7-9; CDR3aa: CASSAGQLEGNIQYF; CDR3nt: TGTGCCAGCAGCGCGGGACAGTTAGAGGGGAACATTCAGTACTTC
abundance: few; j_gene: TRBJ1-1; d_gene: .; v_gene: TRBV30; CDR3aa: CAWSAPPPRHTEAFF; CDR3nt: TGTGCCTGGAGTGCCCCCCCCCCGCGCCACACTGAAGCTTTCTTT
abundance: .; j_gene: TRBJ2-3; d_gene: TRBD2; v_gene: TRBV9; CDR3aa: CASSALREGVADTQYF; CDR3nt: TGTGCCAGCAGCGCTCTGCGGGAGGGGGTCGCAGATACGCAGTATTTT
abundance: .; j_gene: TRBJ2-7; d_gene: TRBD2; v_gene: TRBV4-1; CDR3aa: CASSLIPRGEVPYEQYF; CDR3nt: TGCGCCAGCAGCCTGATCCCTCGGGGGGAAGTCCCCTACGAGCAGTACTTC
abundance: .; j_gene: TRBJ1-5; d_gene: .; v_gene: TRBV6-5; CDR3aa: CASSYRSGPQHF; CDR3nt: TGTGCCAGCAGTTACCGCTCGGGGCCCCAGCATTTT
abundance: .; j_gene: TRBJ1-1; d_gene: TRBD1; v_gene: TRBV24-1; CDR3aa: CATSEGTGEEAFF; CDR3nt: TGTGCCACCAGTGAGGGGACAGGGGAGGAAGCTTTCTTT
abundance: few; j_gene: TRBJ1-1; d_gene: .; v_gene: TRBV16; CDR3aa: CASTRGGLTEAFF; CDR3nt: TGTGCCAGCACCCGCGGGGGGCTCACTGAAGCTTTCTTT
abundance: many; j_gene: TRBJ2-5; d_gene: TRBD2; v_gene: TRBV18; CDR3aa: CASSPGLAGRETQYF; CDR3nt: TGTGCCAGCTCACCGGGACTAGCGGGCAGAGAGACCCAGTACTTC
abundance: .; j_gene: TRBJ2-3; d_gene: .; v_gene: TRBV6-5; CDR3aa: CASSYLGRTDTQYF; CDR3nt: TGTGCCAGCAGTTACCTCGGCCGGACAGATACGCAGTATTTT
abundance: few; j_gene: TRBJ2-7; d_gene: TRBD2; v_gene: TRBV5-1; CDR3aa: CASSLGGSGRYSYEQYF; CDR3nt: TGCGCCAGCAGCCTAGGGGGGAGCGGGAGGTACTCCTACGAGCAGTACTTC
abundance: few; j_gene: TRBJ2-7; d_gene: .; v_gene: TRBV18; CDR3aa: CASSPQGDNYEQYF; CDR3nt: TGTGCCAGCTCACCACAGGGGGATAATTACGAGCAGTACTTC
abundance: many; j_gene: TRBJ1-1; d_gene: TRBD1; v_gene: TRBV20-1; CDR3aa: CSGGQGTTEAFF; CDR3nt: TGCAGTGGAGGACAGGGGACCACTGAAGCTTTCTTT
abundance: many; j_gene: TRBJ1-6; d_gene: .; v_gene: TRBV5-1; CDR3aa: CASSSSTVNNSPLHF; CDR3nt: TGCGCCAGCAGCTCGTCGACAGTTAATAATTCACCCCTCCACTTT
abundance: few; j_gene: TRBJ2-1; d_gene: .; v_gene: TRBV20-1; CDR3aa: CSARGAGLSYNEQFF; CDR3nt: TGCAGTGCTAGAGGGGCGGGACTTTCCTACAATGAGCAGTTCTTC
abundance: many; j_gene: TRBJ2-6; d_gene: .; v_gene: TRBV7-2; CDR3aa: CASSLYSGTGRSGANVLTF; CDR3nt: TGTGCCAGCAGCTTATATAGCGGGACAGGACGCTCTGGGGCCAACGTCCTGACTTTC
abundance: once; j_gene: TRBJ1-4; d_gene: .; v_gene: TRBV7-2; CDR3aa: CASSQGSGVTGEKLFF; CDR3nt: TGTGCCAGCAGCCAAGGATCCGGGGTAACGGGGGAAAAACTGTTTTTT
abundance: many; j_gene: TRBJ1-1; d_gene: .; v_gene: TRBV6-2/TRBV6-3; CDR3aa: CASSYSGRFAAEAFF; CDR3nt: TGTGCCAGCAGTTACTCGGGACGCTTTGCGGCTGAAGCTTTCTTT
abundance: many; j_gene: TRBJ2-5; d_gene: .; v_gene: TRBV18; CDR3aa: CASSPIGETQYF; CDR3nt: TGTGCCAGCAGCCCCATCGGGGAGACCCAGTACTTC
abundance: many; j_gene: TRBJ1-1; d_gene: .; v_gene: TRBV6-1; CDR3aa: CASSERWASGRGTEAFF; CDR3nt: TGTGCCAGCAGTGAAAGGTGGGCCAGCGGACGAGGGACTGAAGCTTTCTTT
abundance: many; j_gene: TRBJ1-2; d_gene: .; v_gene: TRBV3-1; CDR3aa: CASRLGREDGYTF; CDR3nt: TGTGCCAGCAGGCTCGGCAGAGAAGATGGCTACACCTTC
abundance: .; j_gene: TRBJ2-1; d_gene: .; v_gene: TRBV18; CDR3aa: CASSARSGQGNEQFF; CDR3nt: TGTGCCAGCTCAGCACGATCGGGACAAGGGAATGAGCAGTTCTTC
abundance: few; j_gene: TRBJ1-1; d_gene: TRBD1; v_gene: TRBV19; CDR3aa: CASSSTQGANTEAFF; CDR3nt: TGTGCCAGTAGTTCTACCCAGGGGGCGAACACTGAAGCTTTCTTT
abundance: few; j_gene: TRBJ2-1; d_gene: .; v_gene: TRBV5-6; CDR3aa: CASSLESYYNEQFF; CDR3nt: TGTGCCAGCAGCTTGGAATCCTACTACAATGAGCAGTTCTTC